This entry lists 13 T cell receptor beta chains sequenced from one sample in a study of HIV-infected patients and healthy controls. Whole blood was used without fractionation, so all unsorted peripheral T cells were included. About 540 ng RNA was reverse transcribed with alpha and beta constant-region primers. Using multiplexing indices, alpha and beta chain libraries were generated apart by chain-specific third strand synthesis. TCRdb analysed the 5' RACE reads with MiXCR anew, one entry per CDR3 protein. The sample yields about 6,000 distinct CDR3 sequences, more than 8.5% seen once. Specimen: blood, collected before antiretroviral therapy. These receptor sequences come from an adult with HIV infection.

This clonotype was detected many times. The chain has TRBV5-4 and TRBJ1-1; maybe TRBD1 (5 bases). CDR3 length: 16 amino acids. Germline CDR1 reads SGHNT; CDR2 reads YYREEE (reference sequence). V was clipped by 0 bases and J by 3 bases, with 15 bases between them. The CDR3 loop reads CASSLGYTGTDTEAFF. The CDR3 DNA follows: TGTGCCAGCAGCTTGGGATACACCGGGACGGACACTGAAGCTTTCTTT.

CDR3 region: CASSLGLAGGRTSTDTQYF. DNA of the CDR3: TGTGCCAGCAGCTTAGGACTAGCGGGGGGACGAACTAGCACAGATACGCAGTATTTT. V and J are TRBV11-2 and TRBJ2-3; 13 bases are a match to TRBD2. Germline-derived CDR1 and CDR2 are SGHAT and FQNNGV. V dropped 1 base and J dropped 0; count of bases not matched to a gene: 7. The CDR3 sequence is 19 residues long.

By sample fraction, this clonotype is medium-sized (0.01 to 0.1%). V usage is TRBV7-8 and J usage is TRBJ2-3, with 11 bases identical to TRBD2. Germline V gives CDR1 SGHVS, CDR2 FQNEAQ. The V gene end was trimmed by 6 bases and the J gene end by 3 bases; junction bases not matched to a gene: 5. The CDR3 loop spans 15 amino acids. The CDR3, as DNA: TGTGCCAGCAGGCCCGGGACTAGCGGTACAGATACGCAGTATTTT. Protein sequence: CASRPGTSGTDTQYF.

The sample holds a few counts of this clonotype. This chain links TRBV7-8 with TRBJ1-1; possible D gene TRBD1, 5 bases. The V end lost 3 bases, the J end lost 1 base, and 6 bases lay between the germline ends. The germline CDR1 and CDR2 sequences are SGHVS and FQNEAQ. The CDR3 totals 13 residues. The CDR3 spells CASSLTANTEAFF. DNA of the CDR3: TGTGCCAGCAGCTTGACAGCGAACACTGAAGCTTTCTTT.

In its sample, this clonotype ranks as medium-sized. The chain has TRBV5-6 and TRBJ2-7; D is uncertain. Germline-derived CDR1 and CDR2 are SGHDT and YYEEEE. V was trimmed by 1 base and J by 6 bases, leaving 11 bases between them. The CDR3 consists of 13 residues. This CDR3 is CASSLIPQSEQYF. CDR3 in DNA: TGTGCCAGCAGCTTGATCCCCCAGTCCGAGCAGTACTTC.

The table lists this clonotype with many counts. The chain carries TRBV12-3 or TRBV12-4 and TRBJ2-3; D is uncertain. V dropped 7 bases and J dropped 4 bases, with 12 bases sitting between them. This CDR3 is built from 13 residues. The CDR3 loop reads CASTGADPDTQYF. The CDR3 region has the DNA TGTGCCAGCACTGGCGCCGACCCAGATACGCAGTATTTT.

By sample fraction, this clonotype is medium-sized. J is TRBJ2-1 and V is TRBV4-1; 10 bases are a match to TRBD2. V lost 4 bases to trimming and J lost 6 bases; unmatched junction nucleotides: 0. The CDR3 runs to 13 residues. The germline V gene has CDR1 MGHRA and CDR2 YSYEKL. The CDR3 is CASSLAGGNEQFF. Written as DNA, the CDR3 is TGCGCCAGCAGCCTAGCGGGGGGCAATGAGCAGTTCTTC.

Ten or more counts support this clonotype. The V and J genes are TRBV15 and TRBJ1-3; 12 nucleotides agree with TRBD1. Germline CDR1 reads LNHNV; CDR2 reads YYDKDF (reference sequence). The CDR3 runs to 19 residues. The trim removed 2 bases at V and 2 bases at J, leaving 10 bases unmatched. In DNA, the CDR3 is TGTGCCACCAGCAGACCGGGACAGGGGGCTAATTCGGCTGGAAACACCATATATTTT. Its translation: CATSRPGQGANSAGNTIYF.

Judged by abundance, this clonotype is medium-sized. No DNA is shown, since the ends of the CDR3 on it are uncertain; the CDR3 is the one TCRdb lists. The V call is TRBV12-3 or TRBV12-4, the J call TRBJ2-1; TRBD1 was called by the table and not checked on the DNA. The CDR3 totals 14 residues, both ends included. The CDR3 loop reads CASSFWRGGNEQFF.

This clonotype showed up many times. J is TRBJ1-1 and V is TRBV7-6; 11 positions match TRBD1. From germline, CDR1 is SGHVS and CDR2 FNYEAQ. The V gene end was trimmed by 6 bases and the J gene end by 4 bases; junction bases not matched to a gene: 7. The CDR3 runs to 15 residues. The CDR3 coding sequence is TGTGCCAGCAGTTTGGACAGGGGGCCGGGCACTGAAGCTTTCTTT. Its translation: CASSLDRGPGTEAFF.

This clonotype was seen ten or more times. The DNA of the CDR3 is TGTGCCAGCAGTTCATGGGGTGGCTACACCTTC. This sequence encodes CASSSWGGYTF. The chain links TRBV6-5 to TRBJ1-2; no clear D. V was clipped by 4 bases and J by 7 bases, with 7 bases between them. From germline, CDR1 is MNHEY and CDR2 SVGAGI. The CDR3 runs to 11 residues.

This clonotype rates as medium-sized (0.01 to 0.1%). This sequence joins TRBV7-9 and TRBJ2-3; no reliable D call. Germline CDR1 SEHNR, CDR2 FQNEAQ (reference sequence). The V end was cut by 1 base, the J end by 6 bases, with 11 bases between. The CDR3 is made up of 14 amino acids. The CDR3, as DNA: TGTGCCAGCAGCTTAGGAGCGTTCGGGGATACGCAGTATTTT. It codes for CASSLGAFGDTQYF.

This clonotype was counted ten times or more. The V gene is TRBV5-1, the J gene TRBJ2-7; D tentatively reads TRBD1 or TRBD2 (6 bases each). There are 13 residues in the CDR3. V lost 4 bases, J lost 2 bases, and 10 bases lay in between. Germline V gene sequence: CDR1 SGHRS, CDR2 YFSETQ. DNA of the CDR3: TGCGCCAGCAGCAGGGGGGAGGCCTACGAGCAGTACTTC. It specifies CASSRGEAYEQYF.